This TCR beta chain was found in a study of blood T cell repertoires in COVID-19. This CDR3 contains 11 residues. Germline V CDR1 and CDR2: DFQATT, SNEGSKA (reference sequence). Trimming took off 5 bases at V and 3 bases at J, with 8 bases between the two ends. Clones were read by immunoSEQ multiplex PCR, and TCRdb kept only the in-frame ones, dropping some. Here the sample spans about 160,000 clones, approximately 81% being singletons. The age range of participants was roughly 18 to 90 years, with residence in about two dozen US areas. In assigning cohorts, the study relied on participant-reported clinical history.

The clonotype originates from a woman aged 50 to 65 who had recovered from COVID-19. Sequenced input: PBMCs or T cells enriched from blood (not recorded which). J is TRBJ2-7 and V is TRBV20-1; D not certain. CDR3 nucleotides: TGCAGTGCTGGTGACAACTACGAGCAGTACTTC. Amino acid sequence: CSAGDNYEQYF.